The rows below give T cell receptor beta chains drawn from one sample of a study of cytomegalovirus exposure and HLA in healthy donors. Measured with immunoSEQ multiplex PCR; TCRdb has only the in-frame clones, and not every one. The sample yields over 200,000 clones, more than 75% seen once. The source material was PBMCs. These TCRs come from a human donor in good health. The CDR3 runs from the conserved cysteine through the conserved F or W. The D gene is left open where the match is weak. A row's size may be missing; if present it is once, few, many or a size class.

j_gene: TRBJ2-7
v_gene: TRBV19
abundance: -
d_gene: TRBD2
CDR3nt: TGTGCCAGTAGTAGTAAAATAGCGGGAGACGAGCAGTACTTC
CDR3aa: CASSSKIAGDEQYF

j_gene: TRBJ2-1
v_gene: TRBV27
abundance: -
d_gene: -
CDR3nt: TGTGCCAGCAGTTTTGGGGGGTATGAGCAGTTCTTC
CDR3aa: CASSFGGYEQFF

j_gene: TRBJ1-2
v_gene: TRBV5-1
abundance: few
d_gene: TRBD1
CDR3nt: TGCGCCAGCAGCCCGGGACAGGGGGCCGATGGCTACACCTTC
CDR3aa: CASSPGQGADGYTF

j_gene: TRBJ1-5
v_gene: TRBV7-2
abundance: -
d_gene: TRBD1
CDR3nt: TGTGCCAGCAGCTTGAATGGGGCAGGGGGATTGAGCAATCAGCCCCAGCATTTT
CDR3aa: CASSLNGAGGLSNQPQHF

j_gene: TRBJ2-1
v_gene: TRBV2
abundance: -
d_gene: TRBD1
CDR3nt: TGTGCCAGCAGTGAAGCGGGACAGGAGTACAATGAGCAGTTCTTC
CDR3aa: CASSEAGQEYNEQFF

j_gene: TRBJ2-5
v_gene: TRBV5-3
abundance: few
d_gene: TRBD2
CDR3nt: TGTGCCAGAAGCTTAACAGGGCTGTACGAGAGGCGGGAGGGCTCCCCAGAGACCCAGTACTTC
CDR3aa: CARSLTGLYERREGSPETQYF

j_gene: TRBJ2-3
v_gene: TRBV9
abundance: -
d_gene: -
CDR3nt: TGTGCCAGCAGCGTAGGGGGGGTCCGGCCAGCCGCAGATACGCAGTATTTT
CDR3aa: CASSVGGVRPAADTQYF

j_gene: TRBJ2-5
v_gene: TRBV7-8
abundance: -
d_gene: TRBD2
CDR3nt: TGTGCCAGCAGCTTAGGCGCCGGGACTAGCGGGATCCTACGAGGGCAGTACTTC
CDR3aa: CASSLGAGTSGILRGQYF

j_gene: TRBJ1-2
v_gene: TRBV29-1
abundance: -
d_gene: -
CDR3nt: TGCAGCGTTGAAGTTACCAGGGGCCATGGCTACACCTTC
CDR3aa: CSVEVTRGHGYTF

j_gene: TRBJ2-1
v_gene: TRBV27
abundance: few
d_gene: -
CDR3nt: TGTGCCAGCAGTAAAACACACCGACAATACTCCTACAATGAGCAGTTCTTC
CDR3aa: CASSKTHRQYSYNEQFF

j_gene: TRBJ2-1
v_gene: TRBV7-2
abundance: -
d_gene: TRBD2
CDR3nt: TGTGCCAGCAGCTCGGGACTAGCGGTCTCCTACAATGAGCAGTTCTTC
CDR3aa: CASSSGLAVSYNEQFF

j_gene: TRBJ2-2
v_gene: TRBV30
abundance: -
d_gene: TRBD2
CDR3nt: TGTGCCTGGCGAACTAGCGGGGCCTCCAACACCGGGGAGCTGTTTTTT
CDR3aa: CAWRTSGASNTGELFF

j_gene: TRBJ2-7
v_gene: TRBV5-1
abundance: few
d_gene: TRBD2
CDR3nt: TGCGCCAGCAGCCAAACGGGACTAGCGGGAGGGGCCTACGAGCAGTACTTC
CDR3aa: CASSQTGLAGGAYEQYF

j_gene: TRBJ1-1
v_gene: TRBV9
abundance: once
d_gene: TRBD1
CDR3nt: TGTGCCAGCAGCGTCGTAGACAGGGCGAACACTGAAGCTTTCTTT
CDR3aa: CASSVVDRANTEAFF

j_gene: TRBJ1-6
v_gene: TRBV7-9
abundance: few
d_gene: TRBD1
CDR3nt: TGTGCCAGCAGCTTAGAGCTGGACAGGGGGGATTCACCCCTCCACTTT
CDR3aa: CASSLELDRGDSPLHF

j_gene: TRBJ2-2
v_gene: TRBV7-3
abundance: -
d_gene: -
CDR3nt: TGTGCCAGCAGCTCCACATGGGGGGAGCTGTTTTTT
CDR3aa: CASSSTWGELFF

j_gene: TRBJ2-7
v_gene: TRBV5-4
abundance: few
d_gene: TRBD2
CDR3nt: TGTGCCAGCAGCTTTTTCGGGAGGGCCGAGCAGTACTTC
CDR3aa: CASSFFGRAEQYF

j_gene: TRBJ1-3
v_gene: TRBV4-1
abundance: -
d_gene: TRBD1
CDR3nt: TGCGCCAGCAGCCAACGACAGGGCGCTGGAAACACCATATATTTT
CDR3aa: CASSQRQGAGNTIYF

j_gene: TRBJ1-3
v_gene: TRBV19
abundance: -
d_gene: TRBD1
CDR3nt: TGTGCCAGTAGGAGGGACAGTGGCGTTGGAAACACCATATATTTT
CDR3aa: CASRRDSGVGNTIYF

j_gene: TRBJ2-7
v_gene: TRBV29-1
abundance: -
d_gene: TRBD1
CDR3nt: TGCAGCGTACTTAGGGGACAGGGATACACCTACGAGCAGTACTTC
CDR3aa: CSVLRGQGYTYEQYF

j_gene: TRBJ2-7
v_gene: TRBV9
abundance: -
d_gene: -
CDR3nt: TGTGCCAGCAGCCGAGAGACCTACGAGCAGTACTTC
CDR3aa: CASSRETYEQYF

j_gene: TRBJ2-3
v_gene: TRBV19
abundance: -
d_gene: -
CDR3nt: TGTGCCACCAAGGGGGGGAGGGCCAGAGATACGCAGTATTTT
CDR3aa: CATKGGRARDTQYF

j_gene: TRBJ2-1
v_gene: TRBV7-3
abundance: -
d_gene: TRBD2
CDR3nt: TGTGCCAGCAGCTTTGGACGGGGGCTAGCGGGCAATGAGCAGTTCTTC
CDR3aa: CASSFGRGLAGNEQFF

j_gene: TRBJ2-2
v_gene: TRBV27
abundance: -
d_gene: TRBD2
CDR3nt: TGTGTGGCGGGAGTGGAAACCGGGGAGCTGTTTTTT
CDR3aa: CVAGVETGELFF

j_gene: TRBJ2-7
v_gene: TRBV14
abundance: -
d_gene: TRBD2
CDR3nt: TGTGCCAGCAGCCAAGGACTAGCGGCCTTTTACGAGCAGTACTTC
CDR3aa: CASSQGLAAFYEQYF

j_gene: TRBJ1-2
v_gene: TRBV5-6
abundance: -
d_gene: -
CDR3nt: TGTGCCAGCAGCCGACGTCAGACAGCTTATGGCTACACCTTC
CDR3aa: CASSRRQTAYGYTF

j_gene: TRBJ2-2
v_gene: TRBV19
abundance: -
d_gene: -
CDR3nt: TGTGCCAGTAGTACTAGCGCCCGGAGGAACACCGGGGAGCTGTTTTTT
CDR3aa: CASSTSARRNTGELFF

j_gene: TRBJ2-7
v_gene: TRBV18
abundance: -
d_gene: -
CDR3nt: TGTGCCAGCTCGGGCCCCAGTAGTTCGCACGAGCAGTACTTC
CDR3aa: CASSGPSSSHEQYF

j_gene: TRBJ2-3
v_gene: TRBV5-1
abundance: -
d_gene: -
CDR3nt: TGCGCCAGCAGCTTAATTGTCGAGAGCACAGATACGCAGTATTTT
CDR3aa: CASSLIVESTDTQYF

j_gene: TRBJ2-4
v_gene: TRBV4-1
abundance: -
d_gene: -
CDR3nt: TGCGCCAGCAGCCAAGACTATGCGGGGCTAGCCAAAAACATTCAGTACTTC
CDR3aa: CASSQDYAGLAKNIQYF

j_gene: TRBJ1-1
v_gene: TRBV19
abundance: -
d_gene: TRBD1
CDR3nt: TGTGCCAGTAGAGGACAGGGGCCCACTGAAGCTTTCTTT
CDR3aa: CASRGQGPTEAFF

j_gene: TRBJ1-6
v_gene: TRBV6-5
abundance: -
d_gene: -
CDR3nt: TGTGCCAGCAGTCGAGAGAGCTCCTATAATTCACCCCTCCACTTT
CDR3aa: CASSRESSYNSPLHF

j_gene: TRBJ2-3
v_gene: TRBV18
abundance: few
d_gene: -
CDR3nt: TGTGCCAGCTCACCCCCAGTGACAGATACGCAGTATTTT
CDR3aa: CASSPPVTDTQYF

j_gene: TRBJ1-5
v_gene: TRBV29-1
abundance: -
d_gene: -
CDR3nt: TGCAGCGCTGTTGGGGCTGGCTACGGGCAGCCCCAGCATTTT
CDR3aa: CSAVGAGYGQPQHF

j_gene: TRBJ2-4
v_gene: TRBV9
abundance: -
d_gene: TRBD1
CDR3nt: TGTGCCAGCAGCGTATCCCAGGGGGCTGCCAAAAACATTCAGTACTTC
CDR3aa: CASSVSQGAAKNIQYF

j_gene: TRBJ2-7
v_gene: TRBV7-2
abundance: -
d_gene: -
CDR3nt: TGTGCCAGCAGCTTAGCGCTTGGGGGGGCCTCCTACGAGCAGTACTTC
CDR3aa: CASSLALGGASYEQYF

j_gene: TRBJ1-6
v_gene: TRBV7-2
abundance: -
d_gene: -
CDR3nt: TGTGCCAGCAGCTTATCGAGTTTGGGGGGATGGTCACCCCTCCACTTT
CDR3aa: CASSLSSLGGWSPLHF

j_gene: TRBJ2-7
v_gene: TRBV6-1
abundance: -
d_gene: TRBD1
CDR3nt: TGTGCCAGCAGCCTCGGACAGGGGACCAGGAACGAGCAGTACTTC
CDR3aa: CASSLGQGTRNEQYF

j_gene: TRBJ2-7
v_gene: TRBV27
abundance: once
d_gene: TRBD2
CDR3nt: TGTGCCAGCAGCGAAACCGGGACTAGCGGATACTACGAGCAGTACTTC
CDR3aa: CASSETGTSGYYEQYF

j_gene: TRBJ2-7
v_gene: TRBV29-1
abundance: -
d_gene: TRBD2
CDR3nt: TGCAGCGCCGGGACTAGCGAGACCTACGAGCAGTACTTC
CDR3aa: CSAGTSETYEQYF

j_gene: TRBJ2-7
v_gene: TRBV5-4
abundance: -
d_gene: -
CDR3nt: TGTGCCAGCAGCTTGGCCGACAGGGTATGGGGGGACGAGCAGTACTTC
CDR3aa: CASSLADRVWGDEQYF

j_gene: TRBJ2-7
v_gene: TRBV15
abundance: -
d_gene: -
CDR3nt: TGTGCCACCGCCCGAGAAGGGGGCTACGAGCAGTACTTC
CDR3aa: CATAREGGYEQYF

j_gene: TRBJ2-5
v_gene: TRBV5-6
abundance: once
d_gene: -
CDR3nt: TGTGCCAGCAGGAACCTGGGTAGCGGCCTACTAGGGGAGACCCAGTACTTC
CDR3aa: CASRNLGSGLLGETQYF

j_gene: TRBJ1-2
v_gene: TRBV7-9
abundance: -
d_gene: TRBD1
CDR3nt: TGTGCCAGCAGCTCAACAGGGGGCGGCTACACCTTC
CDR3aa: CASSSTGGGYTF

j_gene: TRBJ1-2
v_gene: TRBV19
abundance: -
d_gene: TRBD1
CDR3nt: TGTGCCAGTAGTTCCCCACAGGGGAAGAGTAGCTATGGCTACACCTTC
CDR3aa: CASSSPQGKSSYGYTF

j_gene: TRBJ1-1
v_gene: TRBV18
abundance: once
d_gene: -
CDR3nt: TGTGCCAGCTCCAGGGGCATGAACACTGAAGCTTTCTTT
CDR3aa: CASSRGMNTEAFF

j_gene: TRBJ1-3
v_gene: TRBV6-5
abundance: -
d_gene: TRBD1
CDR3nt: TGTGCCAGCAGGAGACAGGGCGCTGGAAACACCATATATTTT
CDR3aa: CASRRQGAGNTIYF

j_gene: TRBJ2-5
v_gene: TRBV29-1
abundance: -
d_gene: -
CDR3nt: TGCAGCGTTCAGGGGCTAAGTGAGACCCAGTACTTC
CDR3aa: CSVQGLSETQYF

j_gene: TRBJ2-1
v_gene: TRBV28
abundance: -
d_gene: TRBD2
CDR3nt: TGTGCCAGCAGTTCCTTTAGCGGGAGTGCCTACAATGAGCAGTTCTTC
CDR3aa: CASSSFSGSAYNEQFF